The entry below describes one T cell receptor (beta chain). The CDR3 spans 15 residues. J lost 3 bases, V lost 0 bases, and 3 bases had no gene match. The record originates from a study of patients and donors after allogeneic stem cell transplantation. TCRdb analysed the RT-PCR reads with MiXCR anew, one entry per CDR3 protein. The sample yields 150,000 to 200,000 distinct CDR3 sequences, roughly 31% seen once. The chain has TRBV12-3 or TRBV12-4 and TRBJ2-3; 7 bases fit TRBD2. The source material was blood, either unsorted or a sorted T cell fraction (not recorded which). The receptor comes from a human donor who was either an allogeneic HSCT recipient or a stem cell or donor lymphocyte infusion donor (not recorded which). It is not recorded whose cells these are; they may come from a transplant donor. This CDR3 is CASSLAGTMTDTQYF. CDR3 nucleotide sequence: TGTGCCAGCAGTTTAGCGGGGACTATGACAGATACGCAGTATTTT.